This paragraph reports one T cell receptor (beta chain). The data originate from a study of blood T cell repertoires in COVID-19. Sequencing used immunoSEQ multiplex PCR; TCRdb keeps in-frame clones, though not all of them. The sample holds 25,000 to 30,000 clones, more than 65% seen once. Trimming cost V 4 bases and J 6 bases, with 14 bases left between them. CDR3 length: 15 residues. Germline CDR1 SGHRS, CDR2 YFSETQ. The clonotype was recovered from a woman aged 55 to 70 with acute or convalescent COVID-19. The J gene is TRBJ1-6, the V gene TRBV5-1; no clear D gene. The sequenced sample consisted of peripheral blood. This chain's CDR3 is CASSLTLGSNSPLHF. DNA for the CDR3: TGCGCCAGCAGCCTTACTCTCGGGTCTAATTCACCCCTCCACTTT. Combining the CDR3 with reference TRBV5-1 and TRBJ1-6 gives the whole variable domain KAGVTQTPRYLIKTRGQQVTLSCSPISGHRSVSWYQQTPGQGLQFLFEYFSETQRNKGNFPGRFSGRQFSNSRSEMNVSTLELGDSALYLCASSLTLGSNSPLHFGNGTRLTVT.